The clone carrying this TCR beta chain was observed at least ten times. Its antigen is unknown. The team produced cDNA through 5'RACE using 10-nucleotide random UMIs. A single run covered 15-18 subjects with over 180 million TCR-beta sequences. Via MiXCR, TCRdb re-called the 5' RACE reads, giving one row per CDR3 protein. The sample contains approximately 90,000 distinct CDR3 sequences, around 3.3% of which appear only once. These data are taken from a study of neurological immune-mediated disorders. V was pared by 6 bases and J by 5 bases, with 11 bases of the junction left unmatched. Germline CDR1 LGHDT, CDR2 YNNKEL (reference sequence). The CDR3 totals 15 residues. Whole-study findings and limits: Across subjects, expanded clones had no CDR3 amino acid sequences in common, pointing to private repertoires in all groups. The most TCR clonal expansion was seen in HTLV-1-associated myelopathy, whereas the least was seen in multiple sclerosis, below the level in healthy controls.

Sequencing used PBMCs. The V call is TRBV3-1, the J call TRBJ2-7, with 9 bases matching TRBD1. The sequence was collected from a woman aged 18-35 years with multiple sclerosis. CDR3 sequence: CASRPGTGQSHEQYF. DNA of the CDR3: TGTGCCAGCAGACCGGGGACAGGGCAGAGCCACGAGCAGTACTTC.